Each of the 22 T cell receptor beta chains below was sequenced from the same sample in a study of shared clonotypes between healthy human individuals. Profiling relied on immunoSEQ multiplex PCR, and the TCRdb table lists in-frame clones only, not all of them. This table holds a few million clones, approximately 90% found once. Sequencing input: naive CD4+ T cells sorted from blood. Specified subset: CD45RA+ positively selected. Receptors originate from a man aged 18 to 30 in good health.

CDR3 in amino acids: CASSLEGQGAWDEQFF. CDR3 DNA sequence: TGCGCCAGCAGCTTGGAAGGGCAGGGGGCTTGGGATGAGCAGTTCTTC. V gene TRBV5-1 combines with J gene TRBJ2-1; 8 nucleotides match TRBD1. This CDR3 contains 16 residues. V lost 0 bases and J lost 8; bases outside the gene matches: 10. The germline V gene has CDR1 SGHRS and CDR2 YFSETQ.

V gene TRBV19 combines with J gene TRBJ1-1; unclear D gene. The CDR3 is 15 amino acids. V was shortened by 7 bases and J by 6 bases, with 21 bases between the two germline ends. Germline loops: CDR1 LNHDA, CDR2 SQIVND (reference sequence). DNA for the CDR3: TGTGCCAGTACCCTCTACCCCCGCATACAGTCTGAAGCTTTCTTT. Translation gives CASTLYPRIQSEAFF.

The chain has TRBV15 and TRBJ2-5; TRBD2 agrees at 8 bases. The CDR3 is 17 residues long. Germline V gene lookup returns CDR1 LNHNV and CDR2 YYDKDF (reference sequence). The trim removed 1 base at V and 3 bases at J, leaving 10 bases unmatched. The CDR3 protein is CATSRVRSGSGEETQYF. CDR3 in DNA: TGTGCCACCAGCAGAGTAAGAAGCGGGAGTGGGGAAGAGACCCAGTACTTC.

The chain couples TRBV11-2 to TRBJ2-7; 11 bases fit TRBD1. The V gene's germline CDR1 is SGHAT and CDR2 FQNNGV. V dropped 0 bases and J dropped 3; count of bases not matched to a gene: 7. The length of the CDR3 is 17 residues. This CDR3 is CASSLEYVDRGLYEQYF. CDR3 nucleotides: TGTGCCAGCAGCTTAGAGTATGTGGACAGGGGGCTCTACGAGCAGTACTTC.

The V gene is TRBV6-5, the J gene TRBJ2-7, with 7 bases identical to TRBD2. CDR3 length: 15 amino acids. J gave up 7 bases and V 6 bases, and 15 bases lay outside the gene matches. Germline V gene data show CDR1 as MNHEY and CDR2 as SVGAGI. As DNA, the CDR3 is TGTGCCAGCAGATCCAGCCCGACTAGCTATCGGGAGCAGTACTTC. Translated, it gives CASRSSPTSYREQYF.

The chain has TRBV11-2 and TRBJ1-5, with D uncertain. CDR1 is SGHAT and CDR2 is FQNNGV in the germline V gene. This CDR3 is built from 14 residues. Trimming removed 5 bases at V and 5 bases at J, with 13 bases between. CDR3 nucleotides: TGTGCCAGCAGCCTTTCAACGAGGGATCAGCCCCAGCATTTT. Residues: CASSLSTRDQPQHF.

The rearrangement uses TRBV9 and TRBJ1-4, with D perhaps TRBD1 (6 bases). From germline, CDR1 is SGDLS and CDR2 YYNGEE. V dropped 0 bases and J dropped 0 bases, with 12 bases sitting between them. The CDR3 is 17 amino acids. The CDR3 DNA follows: TGTGCCAGCAGCGTAGCACCACAGGGTGCAACTAATGAAAAACTGTTTTTT. It translates to CASSVAPQGATNEKLFF.

About this clone itself: The sample carries other DNA sequences with the same CDR3. The chain links TRBV4-3 to TRBJ2-3; D uncertain. The V gene lost 0 bases and the J gene lost 0 bases, with 7 bases spanning the gap. This CDR3 region has 15 residues. CDR1 and CDR2 from the germline V gene are LGHNA and YSLEER. CDR3 DNA sequence: TGCGCCAGCAGCCAAGAAGGCACTAGCACAGATACGCAGTATTTT. Its translation: CASSQEGTSTDTQYF.

The chain employs TRBV6-5 and TRBJ2-1; 9 bases agree with TRBD1. In germline, CDR1 is MNHEY, CDR2 SVGAGI. The V and J ends lost 6 bases and 4 bases, in that order; junction bases with no gene match: 7. This CDR3 is 15 amino acids long. CDR3 region: CASRTTGGDYNEQFF. As DNA, the CDR3 is TGTGCCAGCAGAACAACAGGGGGCGATTACAATGAGCAGTTCTTC.

This clone has just one count. The chain carries TRBV19 and TRBJ1-1, with TRBD1 matching over 11 bases. Trimming took 4 bases from V and 4 from J; bases not matched to a gene: 5. This CDR3 comprises 15 residues. Germline values: CDR1 LNHDA, CDR2 SQIVND (reference sequence). CDR3 loop: CASSSSGTGGTEAFF. CDR3 in DNA: TGTGCCAGTAGTAGTTCCGGGACAGGGGGCACTGAAGCTTTCTTT.

With respect to this clone: The sample has other DNA sequences that encode this CDR3 too. V is TRBV6-1 and J is TRBJ1-5, with D uncertain. Trimming shortened V by 7 bases and J by 0 bases, and 7 bases separated the two germline ends. Germline V lookup: CDR1 MNHNS, CDR2 SASEGT. The CDR3 totals 13 residues. The CDR3 protein is CASTGGSNQPQHF. The CDR3 DNA follows: TGTGCCAGCACGGGTGGTAGCAATCAGCCCCAGCATTTT.

The rearrangement links TRBV27 to TRBJ1-2; the D gene is possibly TRBD1 (6 bases). CDR3 length: 12 residues. V lost 8 bases, J lost 3 bases, and 10 bases lay in between. Per the germline V gene, CDR1 is MNHEY and CDR2 is SMNVEV (reference sequence). The CDR3 bases are TGTGCCAGCGACAGGAATGACTATGGCTACACCTTC. As protein: CASDRNDYGYTF.

Note on this clone: Other DNA sequences in this specimen translate into the identical CDR3. The genes are TRBV11-3 and TRBJ2-1, with 9 bases lining up with TRBD2. The CDR3 is made up of 15 amino acids. V trimming: 1 base; J trimming: 4 bases; junction bases outside the gene matches: 2. The germline V gene has CDR1 SGHNT and CDR2 YENEEA. Here the CDR3 reads CASSLVSGGYNEQFF. The DNA of the CDR3 is TGTGCCAGCAGCTTAGTTAGCGGGGGTTACAATGAGCAGTTCTTC.

The chain is built from TRBV18 and TRBJ1-6; 10 bases align to TRBD1. The CDR3 spans 17 residues. The V gene's germline CDR1 is KGHSH and CDR2 LQKENI. After removal of 5 bases from V and 6 bases from J, the junction contained 10 bases not matched to a gene. This chain's CDR3 is CASSIVGTGAFNSPLHF. As DNA, the CDR3 is TGTGCCAGCTCAATAGTCGGGACAGGGGCTTTTAATTCACCCCTCCACTTT.

The chain carries TRBV4-1 and TRBJ1-1; D is ambiguous. V lost 1 base, J lost 5 bases, and 8 bases lay in between. The CDR3 loop spans 13 amino acids. The V gene's germline CDR1 is MGHRA and CDR2 YSYEKL. The CDR3 DNA reads TGCGCCAGCAGCCAAGGAACGTGGACTGAAGCTTTCTTT. Protein product: CASSQGTWTEAFF.

The chain couples TRBV18 to TRBJ2-7; 10 positions match TRBD2. The V gene end was trimmed by 3 bases and the J gene end by 6 bases; junction bases not matched to a gene: 11. Germline V gives CDR1 KGHSH, CDR2 LQKENI. CDR3 length equals 16 residues. CDR3 nucleotide sequence: TGTGCCAGCTCACCTCTGGTGCCTAGCGGGAGAGGCGAGCAGTACTTC. Its protein product is CASSPLVPSGRGEQYF.

V gene TRBV25-1 combines with J gene TRBJ1-1; D possibly corresponds to TRBD1 (6 bases). Looked up from germline, CDR1 is MGHDK and CDR2 is SYGVNS. The CDR3 is made up of 14 amino acids. V lost 8 bases, J lost 2 bases, and 15 bases lay in between. In DNA form, the CDR3 reads TGTGCCAGCGGATCTCGGGACACCAACACTGAAGCTTTCTTT. As protein: CASGSRDTNTEAFF.

The rearrangement uses TRBV7-2 and TRBJ2-3; no reliable D call. Trimming pared 0 bases from V and 5 bases from J, leaving 9 bases between. The CDR3 has 14 residues. Germline V gene data show CDR1 as SGHTA and CDR2 as FQGNSA. CDR3 bases: TGTGCCAGCAGCTTAGCTCCGACTGGAGATACGCAGTATTTT. It is translated as CASSLAPTGDTQYF.

V usage is TRBV30 and J usage is TRBJ1-2; D gene uncertain. The CDR3 contains 12 residues. Trimming removed 4 bases from V and 7 bases from J, with 13 bases in between. The germline gives CDR1 GTSNPN, CDR2 SVGIG (reference sequence). This CDR3 reads CAWTLPGAGYTF. The CDR3 DNA reads TGTGCCTGGACCCTCCCGGGAGCTGGCTACACCTTC.

V and J are TRBV6-1 and TRBJ1-1, with D possibly matching TRBD1 (6 bases). The CDR3 spans 14 residues. Germline V gene sequence: CDR1 MNHNS, CDR2 SASEGT. V dropped 4 bases and J dropped 4 bases, with 13 bases sitting between them. CDR3 bases: TGTGCCAGCAGTGGGACAGAGGGAGGCACTGAAGCTTTCTTT. It translates to CASSGTEGGTEAFF.

The V gene is TRBV4-1, the J gene TRBJ2-7; D ambiguous. V gave up 2 bases and J gave up 3 bases, with 14 bases separating them. The CDR3 length is 15 residues. Germline assignment: CDR1 MGHRA and CDR2 YSYEKL. CDR3 loop: CASSQHIKGLYEQYF. CDR3 nucleotide sequence: TGCGCCAGCAGCCAACACATAAAAGGGCTCTACGAGCAGTACTTC.

The chain carries TRBV6-1 and TRBJ1-5; possibly TRBD1 for D (5 bases). The CDR3 totals 14 residues. Trimming cost V 6 bases and J 0 bases, with 9 bases left between them. Germline CDR1 MNHNS, CDR2 SASEGT. The CDR3: CASRQGYSNQPQHF. The DNA for the CDR3 is TGTGCCAGCAGGCAGGGTTATAGCAATCAGCCCCAGCATTTT.